In its sample, the clone carrying this T cell receptor (beta chain) was seen many times. Its target is not known. Alpha and beta constant-region primers primed reverse transcription of approximately 0.55 ug RNA. Each of the alpha and beta chains got its own library through chain-specific third strand synthesis with indices. TCRdb redid the calling of the 5' RACE reads with MiXCR, one entry per CDR3 protein. The sample lists about 8,600 distinct CDR3 sequences; about 8.4% were seen once. The sample comes from a study of HIV-infected patients and healthy controls. Study-level findings and limits: CDR3 sharing between individuals was lower in HIV-infected patients than in healthy controls.

The CDR3 is 13 residues long. With 3 bases removed from V and 8 bases from J, the gap between germline ends came to 14 bases. Germline V gene lookup returns CDR1 DFQATT and CDR2 SNEGSKA (reference sequence). Roughly three months, about 14 weeks, into antiretroviral therapy, follow-up blood was collected. All unsorted peripheral T cells were captured because whole blood was used without fractionation. Sequenced here: blood, sampled during antiretroviral therapy. The receptor was isolated from an adult with HIV infection. The chain recombines TRBV20-1 with TRBJ2-1; perhaps TRBD1 as D (5 bases). Here the CDR3 reads CSARGQKIHEQFF. CDR3 DNA sequence: TGCAGTGCTAGGGGGCAAAAGATCCATGAGCAGTTCTTC.